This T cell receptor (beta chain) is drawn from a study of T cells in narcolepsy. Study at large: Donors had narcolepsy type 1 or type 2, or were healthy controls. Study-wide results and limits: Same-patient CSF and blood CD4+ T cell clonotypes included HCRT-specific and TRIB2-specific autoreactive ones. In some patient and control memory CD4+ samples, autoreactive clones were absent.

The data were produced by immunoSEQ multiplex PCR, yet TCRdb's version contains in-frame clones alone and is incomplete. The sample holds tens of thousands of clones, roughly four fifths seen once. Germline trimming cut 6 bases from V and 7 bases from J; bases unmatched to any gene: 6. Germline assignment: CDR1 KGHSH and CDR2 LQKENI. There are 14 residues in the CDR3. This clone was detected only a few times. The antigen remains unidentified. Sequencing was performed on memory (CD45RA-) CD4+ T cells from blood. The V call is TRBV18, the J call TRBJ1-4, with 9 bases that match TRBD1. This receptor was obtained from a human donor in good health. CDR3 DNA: TGTGCCAGCTCCCGAGGGACAGGGTCTGAAAAACTGTTTTTT. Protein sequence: CASSRGTGSEKLFF.